This TCR beta chain was sequenced for a study of graft-versus-host responses after intestinal transplantation. The overall study: Recipients received multivisceral, liver-intestinal, or isolated intestinal transplants. The whole recipient group had anti-thymocyte globulin induction followed by tacrolimus and steroids for around three years.

Points on this clone: What it binds is not known.

Profiling relied on immunoSEQ multiplex PCR, and the TCRdb table lists in-frame clones only, not all of them. The sample lists around 90,000 clones; about 93% were seen once. Whole-study findings and limits: Investigators detected GvH clones in recipient marrow, with some emerging earlier in ileum or blood.

The V and J ends lost 3 bases and 0 bases respectively, with 9 bases between them. CDR1 is LGHNA, CDR2 YNFKEQ, per germline. This CDR3 is built from 14 residues. This rearrangement joins TRBV4-2 to TRBJ2-7, with TRBD2 as a possible D gene (5 bases). This clonotype originated in a human donor who was the organ donor for an intestinal transplant. The input for sequencing was unstimulated CD8+ T cells sorted from spleen or lymph node cells, taken before transplant. The CDR3 region is CASSHSEGSYEQYF. As DNA, the CDR3 is TGTGCCAGCAGCCACTCTGAGGGCTCCTACGAGCAGTACTTC.